The entry below describes one T cell receptor (beta chain). This sample was taken from a study of blood T cell repertoires in COVID-19. Background on the study: Sites in the United States, Italy and Spain provided acute and convalescent COVID-19 samples. T cells, B-cell-depleted T cells, or PBMCs provided the cDNA or gDNA that served as material.

Measured with immunoSEQ multiplex PCR; TCRdb has only the in-frame clones, and not every one. This sample carries about 290,000 clones, about nine tenths of them seen once, and the ten largest clones take about 3%. J gave up 4 bases and V 6 bases, and 4 bases lay outside the gene matches. In germline, CDR1 is SQVTM, CDR2 ANQGSEA. This CDR3 region has 12 residues. The sequence was obtained from a woman aged 25-40 years with active or convalescent COVID-19. Sequencing was performed on peripheral blood. The chain carries TRBV29-1 and TRBJ2-5; 8 bases align to TRBD1. The chain's CDR3 is CSVSDRGETQYF. The CDR3 DNA sequence: TGCAGCGTGAGCGACAGGGGAGAGACCCAGTACTTC.